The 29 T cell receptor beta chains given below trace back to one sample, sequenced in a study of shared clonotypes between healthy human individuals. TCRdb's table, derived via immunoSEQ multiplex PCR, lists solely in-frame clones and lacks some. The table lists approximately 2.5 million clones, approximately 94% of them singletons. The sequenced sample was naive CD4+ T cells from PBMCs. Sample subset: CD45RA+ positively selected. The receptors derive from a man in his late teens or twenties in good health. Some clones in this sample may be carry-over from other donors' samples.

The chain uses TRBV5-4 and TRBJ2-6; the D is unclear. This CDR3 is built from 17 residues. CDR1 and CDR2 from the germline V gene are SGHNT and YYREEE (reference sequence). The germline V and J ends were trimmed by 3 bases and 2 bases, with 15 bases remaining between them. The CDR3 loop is CASSSAGVAAGANVLTF. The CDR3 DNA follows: TGTGCCAGCAGCTCTGCAGGCGTTGCAGCTGGGGCCAACGTCCTGACTTTC.

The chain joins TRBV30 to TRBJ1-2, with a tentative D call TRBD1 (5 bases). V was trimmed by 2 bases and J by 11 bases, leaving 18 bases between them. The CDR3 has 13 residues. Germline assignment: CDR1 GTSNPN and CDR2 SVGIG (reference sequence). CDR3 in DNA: TGTGCCTGGAGTTTCCGGGACCGCGGAGGGTACACCTTC. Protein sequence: CAWSFRDRGGYTF.

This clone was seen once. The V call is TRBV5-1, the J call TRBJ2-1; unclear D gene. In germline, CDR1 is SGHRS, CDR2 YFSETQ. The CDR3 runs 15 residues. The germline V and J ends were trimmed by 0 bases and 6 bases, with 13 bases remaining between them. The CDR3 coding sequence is TGCGCCAGCAGCTTGGTTGCCGCAACCTTCAATGAGCAGTTCTTC. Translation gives CASSLVAATFNEQFF.

The chain's CDR3 is CAWSSGQGYNQPQHF. The CDR3 nucleotides read TGTGCCTGGAGCTCGGGACAGGGATACAATCAGCCCCAGCATTTT. V gene TRBV30 combines with J gene TRBJ1-5; 9 nucleotides agree with TRBD1. The V and J ends lost 3 bases and 3 bases, in that order; junction bases with no gene match: 6. The V gene's germline CDR1 is GTSNPN and CDR2 SVGIG (reference sequence). The CDR3 is 15 residues long.

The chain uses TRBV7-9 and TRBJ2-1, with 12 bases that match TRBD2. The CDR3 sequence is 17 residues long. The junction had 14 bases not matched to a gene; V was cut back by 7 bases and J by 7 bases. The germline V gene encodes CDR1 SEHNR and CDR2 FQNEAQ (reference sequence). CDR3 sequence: CASNFQTSGRFGNEQFF. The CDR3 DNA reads TGTGCCAGCAATTTTCAGACTAGCGGGAGATTTGGAAATGAGCAGTTCTTC.

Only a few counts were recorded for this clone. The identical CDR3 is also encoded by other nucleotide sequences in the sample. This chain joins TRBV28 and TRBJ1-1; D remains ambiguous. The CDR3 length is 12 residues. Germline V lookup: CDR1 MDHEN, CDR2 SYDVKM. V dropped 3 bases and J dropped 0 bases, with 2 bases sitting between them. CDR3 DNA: TGTGCCAGCAGTTTTCTGAACACTGAAGCTTTCTTT. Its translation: CASSFLNTEAFF.

CDR3 amino acids: CASSRTGPINSPLHF. The CDR3 coding sequence is TGTGCCAGCAGCCGTACGGGACCGATTAATTCACCCCTCCACTTT. This chain links TRBV6-5 with TRBJ1-6; TRBD1 might be the D (5 bases). The CDR3 totals 15 residues. V dropped 6 bases and J dropped 6 bases, with 15 bases sitting between them. Germline V gene data show CDR1 as MNHEY and CDR2 as SVGAGI.

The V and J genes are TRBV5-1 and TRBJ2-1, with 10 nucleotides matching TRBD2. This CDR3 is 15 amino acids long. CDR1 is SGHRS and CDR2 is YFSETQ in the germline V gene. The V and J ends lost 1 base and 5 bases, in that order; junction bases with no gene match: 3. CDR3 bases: TGCGCCAGCAGCTTGAGCCTAGCGGGAGACAATGAGCAGTTCTTC. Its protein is CASSLSLAGDNEQFF.

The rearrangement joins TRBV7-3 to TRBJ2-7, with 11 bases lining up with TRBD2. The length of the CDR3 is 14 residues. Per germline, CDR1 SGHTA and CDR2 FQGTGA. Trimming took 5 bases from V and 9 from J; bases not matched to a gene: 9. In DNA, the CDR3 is TGTGCCAGCAGCCCCCCGGGACTAGCGGCACGGCAGTACTTC. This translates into CASSPPGLAARQYF.

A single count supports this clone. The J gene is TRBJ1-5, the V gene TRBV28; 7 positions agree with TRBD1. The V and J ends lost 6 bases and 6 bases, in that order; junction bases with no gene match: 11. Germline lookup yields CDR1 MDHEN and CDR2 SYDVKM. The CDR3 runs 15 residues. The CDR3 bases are TGTGCCAGCAGCCCAGGGCAGGGGGTAAGTCAGCCCCAGCATTTT. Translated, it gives CASSPGQGVSQPQHF.

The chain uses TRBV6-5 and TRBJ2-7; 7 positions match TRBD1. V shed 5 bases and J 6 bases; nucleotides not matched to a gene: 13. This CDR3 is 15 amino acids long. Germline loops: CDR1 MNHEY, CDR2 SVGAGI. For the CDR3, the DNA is TGTGCCAGCAGTCCCGGGACAGACGAAGGTGGCGAGCAGTACTTC. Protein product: CASSPGTDEGGEQYF.

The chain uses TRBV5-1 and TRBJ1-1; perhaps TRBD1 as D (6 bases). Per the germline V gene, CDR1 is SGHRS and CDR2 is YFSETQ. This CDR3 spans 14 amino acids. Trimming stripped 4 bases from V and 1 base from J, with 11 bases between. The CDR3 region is CASSRDNSNTEAFF. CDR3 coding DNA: TGCGCCAGCAGCCGGGACAATTCGAACACTGAAGCTTTCTTT.

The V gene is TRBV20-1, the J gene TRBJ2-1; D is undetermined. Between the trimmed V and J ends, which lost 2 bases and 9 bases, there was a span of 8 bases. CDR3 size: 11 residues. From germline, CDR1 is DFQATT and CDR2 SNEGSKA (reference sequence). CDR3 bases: TGCAGTGCTAGATGGTCGGGTGAGCAGTTCTTC. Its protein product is CSARWSGEQFF.

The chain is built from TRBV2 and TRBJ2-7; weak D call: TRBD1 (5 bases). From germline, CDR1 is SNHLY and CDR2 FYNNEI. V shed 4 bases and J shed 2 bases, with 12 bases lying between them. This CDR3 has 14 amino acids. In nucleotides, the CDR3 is TGTGCCAGCAGTGTTCAGGGATCCGCCTACGAGCAGTACTTC. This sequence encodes CASSVQGSAYEQYF. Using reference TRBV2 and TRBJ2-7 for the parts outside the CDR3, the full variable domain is EPEVTQTPSHQVTQMGQEVILRCVPISNHLYFYWYRQILGQKVEFLVSFYNNEISEKSEIFDDQFSVERPDGSNFTLKIRSTKLEDSAMYFCASSVQGSAYEQYFGPGTRLTVT.

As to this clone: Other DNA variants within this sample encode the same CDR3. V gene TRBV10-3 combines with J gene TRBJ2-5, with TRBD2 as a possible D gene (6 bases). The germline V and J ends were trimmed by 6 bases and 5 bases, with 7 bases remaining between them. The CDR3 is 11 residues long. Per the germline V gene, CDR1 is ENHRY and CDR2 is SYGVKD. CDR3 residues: CAISGGETQYF. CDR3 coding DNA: TGTGCCATCAGCGGAGGGGAGACCCAGTACTTC.

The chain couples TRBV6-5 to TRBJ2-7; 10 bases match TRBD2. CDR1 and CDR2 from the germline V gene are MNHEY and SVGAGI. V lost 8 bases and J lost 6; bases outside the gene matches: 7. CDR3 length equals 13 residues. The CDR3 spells CASGIAGGSEQYF. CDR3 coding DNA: TGTGCCAGCGGGATAGCGGGAGGAAGCGAGCAGTACTTC.

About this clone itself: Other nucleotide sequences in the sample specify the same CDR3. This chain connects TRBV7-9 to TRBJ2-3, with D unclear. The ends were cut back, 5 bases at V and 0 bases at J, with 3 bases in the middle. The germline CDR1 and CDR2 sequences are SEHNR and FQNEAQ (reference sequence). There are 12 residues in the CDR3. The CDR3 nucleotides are TGTGCCAGCAGCACTAGCACAGATACGCAGTATTTT. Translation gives CASSTSTDTQYF.

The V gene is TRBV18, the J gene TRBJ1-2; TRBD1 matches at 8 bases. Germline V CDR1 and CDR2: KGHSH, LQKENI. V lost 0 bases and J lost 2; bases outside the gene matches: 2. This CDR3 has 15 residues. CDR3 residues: CASSPPPGGNYGYTF. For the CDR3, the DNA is TGTGCCAGCTCACCACCCCCAGGGGGCAACTATGGCTACACCTTC.

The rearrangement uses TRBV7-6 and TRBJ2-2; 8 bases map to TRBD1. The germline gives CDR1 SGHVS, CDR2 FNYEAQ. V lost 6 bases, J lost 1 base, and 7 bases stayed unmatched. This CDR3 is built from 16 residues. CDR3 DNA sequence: TGTGCCAGCAGGTCCCCCGGACAGGGGAACACCGGGGAGCTGTTTTTT. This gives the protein CASRSPGQGNTGELFF.

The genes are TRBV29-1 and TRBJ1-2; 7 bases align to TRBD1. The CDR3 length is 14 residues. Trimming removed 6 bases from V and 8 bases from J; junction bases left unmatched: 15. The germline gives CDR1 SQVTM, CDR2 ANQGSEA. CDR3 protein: CSVATGFGMGGYTF. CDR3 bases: TGCAGCGTCGCGACAGGGTTCGGTATGGGGGGCTACACCTTC.

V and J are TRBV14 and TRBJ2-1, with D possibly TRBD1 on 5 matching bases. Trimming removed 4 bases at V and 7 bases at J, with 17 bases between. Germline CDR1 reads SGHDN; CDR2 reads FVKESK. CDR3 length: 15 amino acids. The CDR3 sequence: CASSPRQLHGNEQFF. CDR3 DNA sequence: TGTGCCAGCAGCCCCCGACAGCTCCACGGGAATGAGCAGTTCTTC.

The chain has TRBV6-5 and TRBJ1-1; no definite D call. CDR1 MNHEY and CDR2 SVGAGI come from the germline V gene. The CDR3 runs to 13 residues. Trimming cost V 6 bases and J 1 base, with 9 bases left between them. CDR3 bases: TGTGCCAGCAGGGCGTGGACGAACACTGAAGCTTTCTTT. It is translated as CASRAWTNTEAFF.

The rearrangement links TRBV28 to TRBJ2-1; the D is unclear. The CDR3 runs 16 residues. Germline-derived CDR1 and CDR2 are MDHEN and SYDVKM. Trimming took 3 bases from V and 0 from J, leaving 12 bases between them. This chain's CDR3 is CASSLGYFRSYNEQFF. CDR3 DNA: TGTGCCAGCAGTTTGGGCTACTTTCGCTCCTACAATGAGCAGTTCTTC. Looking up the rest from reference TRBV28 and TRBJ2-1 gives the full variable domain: DVKVTQSSRYLVKRTGEKVFLECVQDMDHENMFWYRQDPGLGLRLIYFSYDVKMKEKGDIPEGYSVSREKKERFSLILESASTNQTSMYLCASSLGYFRSYNEQFFGPGTRLTVL.

The CDR3 loop is CASNMWGQETQYF. The CDR3 DNA sequence: TGTGCCAGCAATATGTGGGGACAAGAGACCCAGTACTTC. This sequence joins TRBV5-4 and TRBJ2-5; D gene ambiguous. The V end was cut by 6 bases, the J end by 2 bases, with 11 bases between. This CDR3 comprises 13 residues. CDR1 and CDR2 (germline): SGHNT, YYREEE (reference sequence).

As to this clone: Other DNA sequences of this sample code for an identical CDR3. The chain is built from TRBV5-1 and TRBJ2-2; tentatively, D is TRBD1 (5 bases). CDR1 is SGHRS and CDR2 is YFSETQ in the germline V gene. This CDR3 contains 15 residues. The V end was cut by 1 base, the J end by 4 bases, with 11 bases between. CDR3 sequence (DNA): TGCGCCAGCAGCTTGCGCCAGGGCGGCACCGGGGAGCTGTTTTTT. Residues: CASSLRQGGTGELFF.

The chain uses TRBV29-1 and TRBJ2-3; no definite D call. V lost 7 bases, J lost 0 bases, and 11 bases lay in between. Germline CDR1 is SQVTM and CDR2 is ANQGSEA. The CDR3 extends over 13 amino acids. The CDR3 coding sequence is TGCAGCGGGGAACCTCCTAGCACAGATACGCAGTATTTT. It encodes CSGEPPSTDTQYF.

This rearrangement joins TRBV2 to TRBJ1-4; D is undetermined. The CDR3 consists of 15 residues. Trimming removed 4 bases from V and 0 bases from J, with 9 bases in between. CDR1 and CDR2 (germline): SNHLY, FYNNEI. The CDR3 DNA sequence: TGTGCCAGCAGTGTGGGCGGAACAACTAATGAAAAACTGTTTTTT. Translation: CASSVGGTTNEKLFF.

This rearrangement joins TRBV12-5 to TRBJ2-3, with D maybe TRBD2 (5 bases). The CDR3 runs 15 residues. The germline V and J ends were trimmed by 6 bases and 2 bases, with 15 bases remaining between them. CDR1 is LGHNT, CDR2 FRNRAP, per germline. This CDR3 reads CASGESERTTDTQYF. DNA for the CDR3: TGTGCTAGTGGAGAGTCCGAGCGGACCACAGATACGCAGTATTTT.

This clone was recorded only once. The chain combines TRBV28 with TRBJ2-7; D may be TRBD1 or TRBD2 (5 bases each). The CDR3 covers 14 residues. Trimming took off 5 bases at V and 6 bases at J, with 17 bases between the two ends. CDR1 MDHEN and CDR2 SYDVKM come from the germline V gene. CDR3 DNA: TGTGCCAGCAGTATCTGGACAAAGGACTCCGAGCAGTACTTC. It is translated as CASSIWTKDSEQYF.